This T cell receptor (beta chain) appears in the sequencing data of a study of regulatory T cells in long-lasting Graves disease. Study outcomes and limitations: Preferential use of TRBV28, TRBJ1-2 and TRBJ2-5 was seen in persistent disease.

Trimming removed 3 bases at V and 1 base at J, with 13 bases between. CDR1 is ENHRY, CDR2 SYGVKD, per germline. The CDR3 runs 16 residues. This clonotype was recorded many times. Its antigen is not identified. Time point of the sample: newly diagnosed GD, antithyroid drugs for less than 3 months. The authors made the TCR library using RNA they extracted from PBMCs. The authors built TCR beta libraries using iRepertoire HTBI primers and Arm-PCR of CDR3 regions. MiXCR, applied by TCRdb to the multiplex PCR reads, yields one record per CDR3 protein. The table lists 240,000 or so distinct CDR3 sequences, around 20% of them singletons.

This sample comprised peripheral blood mononuclear cells (PBMCs), obtained at new diagnosis, from a patient treated with antithyroid drugs. The receptor was isolated from a female donor with Graves disease. This chain connects TRBV10-3 to TRBJ1-5, with D unclear. Here the CDR3 reads CAISDRAGLSNQPQHF. DNA for the CDR3: TGTGCCATCAGTGATAGGGCAGGTCTAAGCAATCAGCCCCAGCATTTT.